These T cell receptor beta chains were read from a single sample in a study of blood T cells in healthy people across ages. TCRdb analysed the 5' RACE reads with MiXCR anew, one entry per CDR3 protein. This table holds about 1.1 million distinct CDR3 sequences, around two fifths found once. The sequencing sample was made of blood. Receptors originate from a man between 18 and 29 years old in good health. Both conserved end residues are part of each CDR3. The D gene is left open where the match is weak. The listing skips clone size in some rows; elsewhere it reads once, few, many or a size class.

d_gene | abundance | j_gene | v_gene | CDR3aa | CDR3nt
TRBD2 | NA | TRBJ2-1 | TRBV20-1 | CSASGAGDPYNVQFF | TGCAGTGCTAGTGGCGCGGGGGACCCCTACAATGTGCAGTTCTTC
NA | once | TRBJ1-1 | TRBV28 | CASSRAREISEAFF | TGTGCCAGCAGTCGAGCCAGGGAAATAAGTGAAGCTTTCTTT
NA | many | TRBJ1-2 | TRBV6-2/TRBV6-3 | CATLGPQRTGGYTF | TGTGCCACCCTAGGGCCCCAGCGAACGGGGGGCTACACCTTC
NA | NA | TRBJ2-5 | TRBV5-6 | CASSFLAGKYQETQYF | TGTGCCAGCAGCTTTTTGGCGGGGAAGTACCAAGAGACCCAGTACTTC
NA | many | TRBJ2-3 | TRBV12-3/TRBV12-4 | CASSLLRSTDTQYF | TGTGCCAGCAGCTTATTGAGGAGCACAGATACGCAGTATTTT
NA | NA | TRBJ1-6 | TRBV30 | CAWSVRNSPLHF | TGTGCCTGGAGTGTCCGGAATTCACCCCTCCACTTT
NA | many | TRBJ2-3 | TRBV4-1 | CASSHQSFPTSDTQYF | TGCGCCAGCAGCCATCAATCCTTCCCGACCTCAGATACGCAGTATTTT
NA | NA | TRBJ2-7 | TRBV20-1 | CSARGQGYEQYF | TGCAGTGCTAGAGGGCAGGGCTACGAGCAGTACTTC
TRBD2 | NA | TRBJ2-3 | TRBV2 | CASSRTSGGGATDTQYF | TGTGCCAGCAGTAGGACTAGCGGGGGGGGTGCCACAGATACGCAGTATTTT
TRBD1 | few | TRBJ2-7 | TRBV20-1 | CSARPASGTGYYEQYF | TGCAGTGCTAGGCCCGCATCCGGGACAGGGTACTACGAGCAGTACTTC
TRBD1 | few | TRBJ1-2 | TRBV6-5 | CASSSTHGQGGYTF | TGTGCCAGCAGTTCAACCCACGGACAGGGTGGCTACACCTTC
TRBD1 | NA | TRBJ2-7 | TRBV12-3/TRBV12-4 | CASSFPPGQVNYEQYF | TGTGCCAGCAGTTTCCCTCCGGGACAGGTTAATTACGAGCAGTACTTC
TRBD1 | NA | TRBJ2-5 | TRBV20-1 | CSARRAGTAHNEQYF | TGCAGTGCTAGGCGCGCCGGGACAGCCCACAATGAGCAGTACTTC
NA | NA | TRBJ1-1 | TRBV9 | CASSVLPTGATEAFF | TGTGCCAGCAGCGTACTCCCGACAGGAGCCACTGAAGCTTTCTTT
NA | NA | TRBJ1-3 | TRBV12-5 | CASGLVLEGGSSGNTIYF | TGTGCTAGTGGTTTGGTACTCGAGGGCGGGAGCTCTGGAAACACCATATATTTT
NA | NA | TRBJ1-2 | TRBV7-2 | CASSPHQGLTIYGYTF | TGTGCCAGCAGCCCCCATCAAGGGCTAACTATCTATGGCTACACCTTC
TRBD1 | NA | TRBJ1-5 | TRBV2 | CASRPGQGFQPQHF | TGTGCCAGCAGGCCGGGACAGGGATTTCAGCCCCAGCATTTT
TRBD2 | NA | TRBJ2-3 | TRBV20-1 | CSARDGTTADTQYF | TGCAGTGCTAGAGATGGGACTACCGCAGATACGCAGTATTTT
TRBD2 | few | TRBJ2-3 | TRBV20-1 | CSARDGRGGLVPDTQYF | TGCAGTGCTAGAGATGGGCGGGGGGGCCTAGTACCAGATACGCAGTATTTT
TRBD1 | NA | TRBJ2-7 | TRBV6-5 | CASSRQGQASSYEQYF | TGTGCCAGCAGCAGACAGGGGCAAGCCTCTTCCTACGAGCAGTACTTC
TRBD1 | few | TRBJ1-2 | TRBV4-2 | CASSRLPGTGFANYGYTF | TGTGCCAGCAGCCGGCTTCCCGGGACAGGGTTTGCTAACTATGGCTACACCTTC
NA | NA | TRBJ2-7 | TRBV12-3/TRBV12-4 | CASSLRTVTYEQYF | TGTGCCAGCAGTCTAAGGACAGTGACCTACGAGCAGTACTTC